This T cell receptor (beta chain) came from a study of preoperative IRX-2 immunotherapy in early breast cancer. TCRdb keeps only in-frame clones here, not all; method: immunoSEQ multiplex PCR. The table shows 2,500 to 4,000 clones, with approximately 80% occurring only once. As for treatment: preoperative locoregional IRX-2 cytokine immunotherapy. Preoperative locoregional IRX-2 cytokine immunotherapy was tested in the phase Ib source study. CDR1 is KGHSH, CDR2 LQKENI, per germline. V lost 1 base and J 7 bases, leaving 4 bases between the germline ends. This CDR3 has 12 residues. The chain recombines TRBV18 with TRBJ2-2; D ambiguous. This receptor was obtained from a human donor with breast cancer. The sample consisted of tumor tissue, taken after IRX-2 immunotherapy. The DNA for the CDR3 is TGTGCCAGCTCACCACAGGGCGGGGAGCTGTTTTTT. This encodes CASSPQGGELFF.